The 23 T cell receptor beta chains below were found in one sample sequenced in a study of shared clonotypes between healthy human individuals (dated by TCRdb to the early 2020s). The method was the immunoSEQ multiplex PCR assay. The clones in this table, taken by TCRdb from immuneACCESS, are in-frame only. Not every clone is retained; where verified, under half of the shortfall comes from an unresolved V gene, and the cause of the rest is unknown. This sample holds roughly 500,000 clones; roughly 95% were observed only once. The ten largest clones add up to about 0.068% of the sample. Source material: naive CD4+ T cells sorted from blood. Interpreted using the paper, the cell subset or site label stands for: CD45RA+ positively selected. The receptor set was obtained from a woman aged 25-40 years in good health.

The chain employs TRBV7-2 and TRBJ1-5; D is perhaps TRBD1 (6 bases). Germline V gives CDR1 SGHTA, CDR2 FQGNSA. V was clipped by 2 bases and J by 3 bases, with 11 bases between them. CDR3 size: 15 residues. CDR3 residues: CASSLWGQNNQPQHF. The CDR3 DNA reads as TGTGCCAGCAGCTTATGGGGGCAGAACAATCAGCCCCAGCATTTT.

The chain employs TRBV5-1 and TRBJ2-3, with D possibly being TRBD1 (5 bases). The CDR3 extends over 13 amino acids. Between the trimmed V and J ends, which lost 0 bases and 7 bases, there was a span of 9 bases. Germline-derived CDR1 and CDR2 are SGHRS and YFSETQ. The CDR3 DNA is TGCGCCAGCAGCTTGGCAAGACAGAATACGCAGTATTTT. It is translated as CASSLARQNTQYF. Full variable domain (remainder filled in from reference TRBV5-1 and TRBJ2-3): KAGVTQTPRYLIKTRGQQVTLSCSPISGHRSVSWYQQTPGQGLQFLFEYFSETQRNKGNFPGRFSGRQFSNSRSEMNVSTLELGDSALYLCASSLARQNTQYFGPGTRLTVL.

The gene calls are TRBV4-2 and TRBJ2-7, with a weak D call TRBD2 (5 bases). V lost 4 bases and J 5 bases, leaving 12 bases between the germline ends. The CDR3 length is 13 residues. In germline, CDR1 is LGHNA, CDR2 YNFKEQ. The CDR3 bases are TGTGCCAGCAGCCGTGTCGGGGATCACGAGCAGTACTTC. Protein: CASSRVGDHEQYF.

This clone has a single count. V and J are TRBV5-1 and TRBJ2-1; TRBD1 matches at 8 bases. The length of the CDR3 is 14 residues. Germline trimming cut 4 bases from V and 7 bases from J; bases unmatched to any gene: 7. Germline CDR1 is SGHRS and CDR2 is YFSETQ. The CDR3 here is CASSNQGAENEQFF. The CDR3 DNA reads TGCGCCAGCAGCAACCAGGGGGCAGAGAATGAGCAGTTCTTC.

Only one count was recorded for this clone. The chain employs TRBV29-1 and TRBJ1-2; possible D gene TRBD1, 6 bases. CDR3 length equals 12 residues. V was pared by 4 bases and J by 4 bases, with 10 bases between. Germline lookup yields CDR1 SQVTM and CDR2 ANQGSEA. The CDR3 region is CSVAQGAYGYTF. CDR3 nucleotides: TGCAGCGTTGCACAGGGAGCCTATGGCTACACCTTC.

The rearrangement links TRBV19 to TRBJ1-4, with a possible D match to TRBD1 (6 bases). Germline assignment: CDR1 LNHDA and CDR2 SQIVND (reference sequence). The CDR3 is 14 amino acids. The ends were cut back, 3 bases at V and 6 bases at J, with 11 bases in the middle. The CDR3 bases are TGTGCCAGTAGTATTATGAAGGGGGATGAAAAACTGTTTTTT. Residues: CASSIMKGDEKLFF.

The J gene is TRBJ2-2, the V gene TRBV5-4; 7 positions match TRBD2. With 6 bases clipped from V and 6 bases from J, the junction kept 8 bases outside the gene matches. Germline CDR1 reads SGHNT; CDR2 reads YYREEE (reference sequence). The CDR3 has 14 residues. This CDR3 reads CASIPAGVAGELFF. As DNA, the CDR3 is TGTGCCAGCATTCCCGCGGGAGTGGCCGGGGAGCTGTTTTTT.

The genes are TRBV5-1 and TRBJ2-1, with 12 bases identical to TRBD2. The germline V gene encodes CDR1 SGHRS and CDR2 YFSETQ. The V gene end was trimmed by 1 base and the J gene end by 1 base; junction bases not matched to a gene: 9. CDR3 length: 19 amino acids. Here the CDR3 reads CASSLKLAGGKYSYNEQFF. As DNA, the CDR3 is TGCGCCAGCAGCTTGAAACTAGCGGGAGGAAAATATTCCTACAATGAGCAGTTCTTC.

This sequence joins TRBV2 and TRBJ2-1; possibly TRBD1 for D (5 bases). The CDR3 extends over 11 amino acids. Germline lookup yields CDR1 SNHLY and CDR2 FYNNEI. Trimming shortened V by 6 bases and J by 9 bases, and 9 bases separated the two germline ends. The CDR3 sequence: CASSPQGEQFF. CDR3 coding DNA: TGTGCCAGCAGCCCCCAGGGTGAGCAGTTCTTC.

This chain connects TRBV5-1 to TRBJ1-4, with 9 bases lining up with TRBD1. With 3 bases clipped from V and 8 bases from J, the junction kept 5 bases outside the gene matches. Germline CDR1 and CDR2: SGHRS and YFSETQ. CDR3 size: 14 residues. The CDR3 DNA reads TGCGCCAGCAGCTCCACAGGGGGCTCGGAAAAACTGTTTTTT. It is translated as CASSSTGGSEKLFF.

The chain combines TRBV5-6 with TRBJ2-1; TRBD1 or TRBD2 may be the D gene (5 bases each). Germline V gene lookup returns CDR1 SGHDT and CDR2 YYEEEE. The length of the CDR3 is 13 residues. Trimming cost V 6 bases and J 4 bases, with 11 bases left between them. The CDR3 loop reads CASKGSRYNEQFF. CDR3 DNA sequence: TGTGCCAGCAAGGGGAGTAGGTACAATGAGCAGTTCTTC.

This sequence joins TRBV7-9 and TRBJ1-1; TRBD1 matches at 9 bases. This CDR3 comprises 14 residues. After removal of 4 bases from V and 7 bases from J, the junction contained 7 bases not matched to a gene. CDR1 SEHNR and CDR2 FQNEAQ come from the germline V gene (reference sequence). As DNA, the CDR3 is TGTGCCAGCAGCTACTACAGGGGGCCGGATGAAGCTTTCTTT. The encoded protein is CASSYYRGPDEAFF.

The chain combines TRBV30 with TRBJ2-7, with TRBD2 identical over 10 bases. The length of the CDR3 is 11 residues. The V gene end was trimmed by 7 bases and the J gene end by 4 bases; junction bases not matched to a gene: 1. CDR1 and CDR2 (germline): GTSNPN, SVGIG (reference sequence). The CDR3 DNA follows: TGTGCCTCGGGACTAGCGTACGAGCAGTACTTC. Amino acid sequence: CASGLAYEQYF.

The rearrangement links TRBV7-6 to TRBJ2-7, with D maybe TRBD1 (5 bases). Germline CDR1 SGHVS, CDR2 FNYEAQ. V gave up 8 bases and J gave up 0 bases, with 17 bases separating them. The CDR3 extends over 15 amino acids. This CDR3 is CASSRPVTASYEQYF. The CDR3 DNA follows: TGTGCCAGCTCCCGTCCCGTGACAGCCTCCTACGAGCAGTACTTC.

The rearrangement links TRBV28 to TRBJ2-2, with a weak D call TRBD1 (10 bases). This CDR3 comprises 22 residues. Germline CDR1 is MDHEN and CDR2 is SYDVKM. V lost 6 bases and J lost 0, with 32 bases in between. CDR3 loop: CASSIHGTGVSSGRTNTGELFF. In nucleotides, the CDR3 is TGTGCCAGCAGCATACATGGGACAGGGGTCAGCAGCGGGAGGACGAACACCGGGGAGCTGTTTTTT.

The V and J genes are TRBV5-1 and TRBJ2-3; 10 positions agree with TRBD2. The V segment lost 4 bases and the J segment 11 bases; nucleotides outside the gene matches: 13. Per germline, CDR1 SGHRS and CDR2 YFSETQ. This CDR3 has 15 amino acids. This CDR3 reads CASSPTLAGVDVQYF. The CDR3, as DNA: TGCGCCAGCAGCCCTACTCTAGCGGGAGTGGATGTGCAGTATTTT. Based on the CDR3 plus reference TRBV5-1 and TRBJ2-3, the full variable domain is KAGVTQTPRYLIKTRGQQVTLSCSPISGHRSVSWYQQTPGQGLQFLFEYFSETQRNKGNFPGRFSGRQFSNSRSEMNVSTLELGDSALYLCASSPTLAGVDVQYFGPGTRLTVL.

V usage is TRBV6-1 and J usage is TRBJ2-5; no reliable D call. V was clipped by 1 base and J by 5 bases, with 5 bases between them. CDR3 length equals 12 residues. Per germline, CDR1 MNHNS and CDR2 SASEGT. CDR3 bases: TGTGCCAGCAGTGAAGTAGTGGAGACCCAGTACTTC. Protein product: CASSEVVETQYF.

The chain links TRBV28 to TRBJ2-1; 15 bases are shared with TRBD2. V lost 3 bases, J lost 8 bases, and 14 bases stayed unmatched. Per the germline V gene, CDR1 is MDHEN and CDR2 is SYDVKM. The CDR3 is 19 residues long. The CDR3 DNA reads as TGTGCCAGCAGTTTCCCCGGGACTAGCGGGGGGAGTCTTTTACATGAGCAGTTCTTC. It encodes CASSFPGTSGGSLLHEQFF.

The chain's CDR3 is CASSATGGAGNTIYF. For the CDR3, the DNA is TGCGCCAGCAGCGCTACAGGGGGCGCGGGAAACACCATATATTTT. The chain employs TRBV5-1 and TRBJ1-3, with 9 bases that match TRBD1. After removal of 4 bases from V and 4 bases from J, the junction contained 6 bases not matched to a gene. Germline V gene lookup returns CDR1 SGHRS and CDR2 YFSETQ. The length of the CDR3 is 15 residues.

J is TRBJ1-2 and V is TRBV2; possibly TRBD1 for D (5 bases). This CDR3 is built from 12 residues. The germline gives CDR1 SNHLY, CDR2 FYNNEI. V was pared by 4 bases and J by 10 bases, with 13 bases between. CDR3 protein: CASSGRARVYTF. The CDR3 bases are TGTGCCAGCAGTGGCAGGGCCCGTGTCTACACCTTC.

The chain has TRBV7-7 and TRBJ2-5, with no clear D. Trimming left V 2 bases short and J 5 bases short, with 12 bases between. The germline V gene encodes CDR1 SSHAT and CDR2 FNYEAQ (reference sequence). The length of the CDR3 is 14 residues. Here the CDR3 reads CASSLTRLVETQYF. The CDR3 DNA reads TGTGCCAGCAGCTTAACAAGGCTTGTCGAGACCCAGTACTTC.

The CDR3 is CSVEIIAGGIEQYF. CDR3 DNA sequence: TGCAGCGTTGAAATCATAGCGGGAGGGATCGAGCAGTACTTC. The chain carries TRBV29-1 and TRBJ2-5, with 11 bases matching TRBD2. TRBJ2-7 explains the end of the DNA better; the J call may be wrong. There are 14 residues in the CDR3. Per germline, CDR1 SQVTM and CDR2 ANQGSEA.

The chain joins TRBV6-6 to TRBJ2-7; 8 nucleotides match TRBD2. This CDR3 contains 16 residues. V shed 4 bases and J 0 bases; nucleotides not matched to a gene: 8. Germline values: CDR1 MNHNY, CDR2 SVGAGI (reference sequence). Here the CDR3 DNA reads TGTGCCAGCAGTTTTCCGGGGCTAGCGGGCTCCTACGAGCAGTACTTC. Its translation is CASSFPGLAGSYEQYF.